One TCR beta chain is described in this entry. This sample is part of a study of synovial regulatory T cells in juvenile arthritis. Generated by immunoSEQ multiplex PCR, the TCRdb table keeps only in-frame clones and is missing some. Listed are roughly 8,000 clones; under 2% falls within the top ten. The CDR3 is made up of 14 amino acids. The nucleotide record is missing. CDR1 and CDR2 (germline): SGHAT, FQDESV (reference sequence). The receptor was derived from a donor between 2 and 35 years old with juvenile idiopathic arthritis. V is TRBV11-1 and J is TRBJ2-2; TCRdb reports TRBD2, a call that lacks DNA to check it against. The material sequenced was Treg cells from blood. Subset noted: remaining (HLA-DR-negative) circulating blood Treg cells. This chain's CDR3 is CASSQTPVTGELFF. Using reference TRBV11-1 and TRBJ2-2 for the parts outside the CDR3, the full variable domain is EAEVAQSPRYKITEKSQAVAFWCDPISGHATLYWYRQILGQGPELLVQFQDESVVDDSQLPKDRFSAERLKGVDSTLKIQPAELGDSAMYLCASSQTPVTGELFFGEGSRLTVL.